This TCR beta chain was captured by sequencing in a study of technical replicates of blood from a few donors. The CDR3 has 15 amino acids. Germline values: CDR1 SGHDN, CDR2 FVKESK. Trimming stripped 1 base from V and 2 bases from J, with 8 bases between. Clones were read by immunoSEQ multiplex PCR, and TCRdb kept only the in-frame ones, dropping some. Found here are about 66,000 clones, roughly 97% of them singletons; the top ten hold roughly 0.26%. The TCR comes from a human donor in good health. This rearrangement joins TRBV14 to TRBJ1-4; TRBD1 is a possible D gene (5 bases). The sample taken for sequencing was T cells isolated from PBMCs. Here the CDR3 reads CASSQAGTTNEKLFF. The CDR3 nucleotides read TGTGCCAGCAGCCAAGCGGGGACTACTAATGAAAAACTGTTTTTT.